This T cell receptor beta chain was sequenced in a study of shared clonotypes between healthy human individuals. The method was immunoSEQ multiplex PCR; TCRdb's version includes in-frame clones alone and lacks a portion of them. The table lists hundreds of thousands of clones, around 79% of them singletons. CDR1 and CDR2 from the germline V gene are LNHDA and SQIVND (reference sequence). This CDR3 contains 15 residues. Deletions cut 6 bases from V and 3 bases from J, with 12 bases between. The sequence came from a woman aged 40 to 50 in good health. Some clones in this sample may be carry-over from other donors' samples. Sequenced: PBMCs. This chain uses TRBV19 with TRBJ2-6; D perhaps matches TRBD1 (6 bases). CDR3 sequence reads: CASSPTGLGANVLTF. The DNA of the CDR3 is TGTGCCAGTAGCCCCACAGGGCTTGGGGCCAACGTCCTGACTTTC.